The sequence of this TCR beta chain was determined in a study of blood T cell repertoires in COVID-19. Measured with immunoSEQ multiplex PCR; TCRdb has only the in-frame clones, and not every one. The data show 170,000 or so clones, 75% to 80% seen once. The length of the CDR3 is 19 residues. The V and J ends lost 5 bases and 1 base respectively, with 23 bases between them. Germline lookup yields CDR1 LNHDA and CDR2 SQIVND (reference sequence). The sample was peripheral blood. This clonotype was obtained from a woman in her 70s with acute or convalescent COVID-19. The chain links TRBV19 to TRBJ2-2, with D possibly matching TRBD2 (6 bases). Here the CDR3 reads CASSYLTWAGTENTGELFF. The DNA for the CDR3 is TGTGCCAGTAGTTATCTCACTTGGGCGGGGACGGAGAACACCGGGGAGCTGTTTTTT. Looking up the rest from reference TRBV19 and TRBJ2-2 gives the full variable domain: DGGITQSPKYLFRKEGQNVTLSCEQNLNHDAMYWYRQDPGQGLRLIYYSQIVNDFQKGDIAEGYSVSREKKESFPLTVTSAQKNPTAFYLCASSYLTWAGTENTGELFFGEGSRLTVL.